The clone carrying this TCR beta chain was counted once. Its specificity is not known. This entry is derived from a study of T cell clones after liver transplantation. CDR1 is SEHNR and CDR2 is FQNEAQ in the germline V gene (reference sequence). Unmatched junction bases numbered 4, after V lost 5 bases and J lost 2 bases. The CDR3 covers 17 residues. Method: immunoSEQ multiplex PCR; TCRdb's copy keeps in-frame clones and lacks some. The data show roughly 60,000 clones, with 70% to 80% seen just once and about 3% held by the top ten. Overall study findings and caveats: Circulating graft-donor-reactive CD4 TCRbeta sequences fell significantly post-transplant in most of the 8 subjects. These preliminary findings come from unstandardized post-transplant sampling times.

The chain recombines TRBV7-9 with TRBJ2-2; TRBD2 matches at 14 bases. Sequenced here: CD4+ T cells from blood, sampled at the approximately 15-month timepoint. The clonotype originates from a human patient who received a liver transplant. Certain T cells may be donor cells from the graft. CDR3 amino acids: CASSGGLAGVNTGELFF. For the CDR3, the DNA is TGTGCCAGCAGCGGGGGACTAGCGGGAGTAAACACCGGGGAGCTGTTTTTT.